The 11 T cell receptor beta chains reported below all come from one sample, sequenced in a study of early T cells in non-severe SARS-CoV-2 infection. TCRdb redid the calling of the 5' RACE reads with MiXCR, one entry per CDR3 protein. The top ten clones hold roughly 5.2% of a sample with around 19,000 distinct CDR3 sequences, about 4.5% of them seen once. The specimen was whole blood. The receptors were gathered from an adult who was a healthcare worker with PCR-confirmed SARS-CoV-2 infection or an uninfected control (not recorded which).

This clonotype came up a few times. The genes are TRBV3-1 and TRBJ2-1; possible D gene TRBD2, 5 bases. The CDR3 loop spans 12 amino acids. CDR1 and CDR2 (germline): LGHDT, YNNKEL (reference sequence). V lost 4 bases, J lost 9 bases, and 10 bases lay in between. The CDR3 region has the DNA TGTGCCAGCAGCCGGGAGCGGAGTGAGCAGTTCTTC. Its protein is CASSRERSEQFF.

This clonotype occurred many times. The chain combines TRBV5-1 with TRBJ2-5; D is unresolved. Trimming shortened V by 4 bases and J by 2 bases, and 12 bases separated the two germline ends. This CDR3 spans 14 amino acids. Germline CDR1 is SGHRS and CDR2 is YFSETQ. The CDR3 region is CASSRSEGQETQYF. The CDR3 coding sequence is TGCGCCAGCAGCCGAAGTGAAGGACAAGAGACCCAGTACTTC.

This clonotype appeared a few times. The chain joins TRBV28 to TRBJ1-2, with D hard to call. The CDR3 totals 13 residues. From germline, CDR1 is MDHEN and CDR2 SYDVKM. Trimming shortened V by 3 bases and J by 3 bases, and 8 bases separated the two germline ends. CDR3 amino acids: CASSLGTYYGYTF. In DNA, the CDR3 is TGTGCCAGCAGTTTGGGCACCTACTATGGCTACACCTTC.

This clonotype was detected only a few times. CDR3 sequence: CASTLEGLGYGYTF. DNA of the CDR3: TGTGCCAGCACCTTGGAAGGTTTGGGCTATGGCTACACCTTC. The V gene is TRBV12-3 or TRBV12-4, the J gene TRBJ1-2; the D is unclear. Trimming removed 7 bases at V and 4 bases at J, with 16 bases between. This CDR3 region has 14 residues.

This clonotype was found many times. V usage is TRBV7-7 and J usage is TRBJ1-1; D possibly corresponds to TRBD1 (6 bases). V dropped 2 bases and J dropped 4 bases, with 8 bases sitting between them. The CDR3 runs to 13 residues. CDR1 is SSHAT, CDR2 FNYEAQ, per germline (reference sequence). The DNA for the CDR3 is TGTGCCAGCAGCTTAAGGGGGAGCACTGAAGCTTTCTTT. Translating gives CASSLRGSTEAFF. The entire variable domain, with the rest obtained from reference TRBV7-7 and TRBJ1-1, is as follows: GAGVSQSPRYKVTKRGQDVTLRCDPISSHATLYWYQQALGQGPEFLTYFNYEAQPDKSGLPSDRFSAERPEGSISTLTIQRTEQRDSAMYRCASSLRGSTEAFFGQGTRLTVV.

The table lists this clonotype with many counts. The chain recombines TRBV11-2 with TRBJ2-7, with a possible D match to TRBD1 (6 bases). The V gene lost 6 bases and the J gene lost 5 bases, with 17 bases spanning the gap. Germline CDR1 is SGHAT and CDR2 is FQNNGV. CDR3 length: 14 residues. The CDR3 coding sequence is TGTGCCAGCAGAACACCAACAGGGACCCACGAGCAGTACTTC. It is translated as CASRTPTGTHEQYF. Complete variable domain (other parts from reference TRBV11-2 and TRBJ2-7): EAGVAQSPRYKIIEKRQSVAFWCNPISGHATLYWYQQILGQGPKLLIQFQNNGVVDDSQLPKDRFSAERLKGVDSTLKIQPAKLEDSAVYLCASRTPTGTHEQYFGPGTRLTVT.

A note on this clonotype: Compared with germline, one end of the junction differs, possibly owing to a read error. The chain carries TRBV12-3 or TRBV12-4 and TRBJ2-1; D may match TRBD1 or TRBD2 (6 bases each). The CDR3 consists of 12 residues. DNA for the CDR3: TGTGCCAGCAGAGAAGGGGGGCTAGCTGAGATCTTC. This gives the protein CASREGGLAEIF.

This clonotype was seen many times. This rearrangement joins TRBV5-1 to TRBJ1-5; D remains ambiguous. Germline V gene data show CDR1 as SGHRS and CDR2 as YFSETQ. V lost 1 base and J lost 0, with 11 bases in between. The CDR3 consists of 16 residues. The CDR3 DNA follows: TGCGCCAGCAGCTTGTACCCGGGAAATAGCAATCAGCCCCAGCATTTT. Its protein product is CASSLYPGNSNQPQHF.

The chain has TRBV19 and TRBJ1-2; tentative D call: TRBD1 (5 bases). CDR3 size: 13 residues. V lost 3 bases and J lost 4, with 9 bases in between. Germline loops: CDR1 LNHDA, CDR2 SQIVND (reference sequence). The DNA for the CDR3 is TGTGCCAGTAGTATGAGACAGACCTATGGCTACACCTTC. Amino acid sequence: CASSMRQTYGYTF.

By frequency in the sample, this clonotype is medium-sized. The chain employs TRBV12-3 or TRBV12-4 and TRBJ1-5; the D is unclear. The CDR3 loop spans 13 amino acids. The germline V and J ends were trimmed by 3 bases and 9 bases, with 12 bases remaining between them. CDR3 protein: CASSLKVLTPQHF. The CDR3 DNA sequence: TGTGCCAGCAGTTTGAAGGTACTAACGCCCCAGCATTTT.

This clonotype was picked up many times. This chain connects TRBV19 to TRBJ2-1, with 14 bases aligning to TRBD2. CDR3 length equals 17 residues. J gave up 6 bases and V 2 bases, and 6 bases lay outside the gene matches. Looked up from germline, CDR1 is LNHDA and CDR2 is SQIVND (reference sequence). The chain's CDR3 is CASSIRTSGRRLNEQFF. The CDR3 DNA reads as TGTGCCAGTAGTATAAGGACTAGCGGGAGGCGTCTCAATGAGCAGTTCTTC.